The entry below describes one TCR beta chain. This sample was taken from a study of cytomegalovirus exposure and HLA in healthy donors. The PCR ran on 60 Vbeta and 13 Jbeta primers. Measured with immunoSEQ multiplex PCR; TCRdb has only the in-frame clones, and not every one. The data hold over 150,000 clones, with roughly 80% observed a single time. The sequenced sample was PBMCs. This sequence was found in a man aged 25-45 years in good health and CMV-seropositive.

In DNA, the CDR3 is TGTGCCAGCTCACCTCTGAGCGGGGCCCAAGAGACCCAGTACTTC. It encodes CASSPLSGAQETQYF. The chain is built from TRBV18 and TRBJ2-5, with 7 bases fitting TRBD2. V gave up 3 bases and J gave up 1 base; unmatched junction bases: 5. Germline assignment: CDR1 KGHSH and CDR2 LQKENI. The CDR3 consists of 15 residues.